The 26 T cell receptor beta chains in this list originate from one sample, sequenced in a study of kidney transplant recipient with SARS-CoV-2 infection. One entry per CDR3 protein, called by TCRdb with MiXCR from the reads. The sample consists of under 250,000 distinct CDR3 sequences, 29% of them appearing once. Sequencing used a blood sample, obtained at baseline and on roughly day 120 from a kidney transplant recipient. The source is a male patient aged 25-45 years who had COVID-19 and was a kidney transplant recipient. T cells may partly derive from the graft donor.

To note about this clonotype: One base away lies a much larger clone, so this may be a sequencing read error. This sequence joins TRBV5-4 and TRBJ1-2; D remains ambiguous. Trimming cost V 6 bases and J 4 bases, with 22 bases left between them. CDR3 length: 16 residues. Per the germline V gene, CDR1 is SGHNT and CDR2 is YYREEE (reference sequence). The CDR3 DNA is TGTGCCAGCAAGTTAACCGTACCAGGAAGGACCTATGGCTACACCTTC. Protein sequence: CASKLTVPGRTYGYTF.

Ten or more counts support this clonotype. The V call is TRBV6-6, the J call TRBJ2-1; D gene ambiguous. Germline V gene lookup returns CDR1 MNHNY and CDR2 SVGAGI (reference sequence). This CDR3 spans 13 amino acids. V was clipped by 6 bases and J by 5 bases, with 11 bases between them. CDR3 bases: TGTGCCAGCAGCAGACCCGAACACAATGAGCAGTTCTTC. It encodes CASSRPEHNEQFF.

This clonotype was seen repeatedly, ten times or more. The V call is TRBV6-6, the J call TRBJ1-1, with D unresolved. CDR1 and CDR2 (germline): MNHNY, SVGAGI (reference sequence). Between the trimmed V and J ends, which lost 6 bases and 7 bases, there was a span of 9 bases. This CDR3 has 11 residues. CDR3 in DNA: TGTGCCAGCAGCCCGAAAAGTGAAGCTTTCTTT. It yields the protein CASSPKSEAFF.

On this clonotype: It may be a read error: a sequence one base away is much more abundant. The chain carries TRBV12-3 or TRBV12-4 and TRBJ1-2; D is undetermined. The ends were cut back, 3 bases at V and 4 bases at J, with 21 bases in the middle. The CDR3 spans 17 residues. The CDR3 loop is CASSLSISFRKTYGYTF. CDR3 DNA: TGTGCCAGCAGTTTGTCAATCAGCTTCCGAAAGACCTATGGCTACACCTTC.

The sample holds many counts of this clonotype. V gene TRBV20-1 combines with J gene TRBJ1-2; D is unclear. Trimming pared 4 bases from V and 4 bases from J, leaving 22 bases between. This CDR3 region has 16 residues. The V gene's germline CDR1 is DFQATT and CDR2 SNEGSKA (reference sequence). CDR3 coding DNA: TGCAGTGCTATTCAGATGCTGTTTCGAAAGACCTATGGCTACACCTTC. The encoded protein is CSAIQMLFRKTYGYTF.

The chain joins TRBV6-5 to TRBJ2-1; 7 bases align to TRBD2. CDR3 length: 14 amino acids. Unmatched junction bases numbered 8, after V lost 7 bases and J lost 5 bases. Germline V gene lookup returns CDR1 MNHEY and CDR2 SVGAGI. In DNA form, the CDR3 reads TGTGCCAGCATCAAGGGGACTAAAGACAATGAGCAGTTCTTC. Protein sequence: CASIKGTKDNEQFF.

In DNA form, the CDR3 reads TGTGCCAGCAGTCCGGGGCGAGGGGACACTGAAGCTTTCTTT. Translated: CASSPGRGDTEAFF. The chain couples TRBV6-5 to TRBJ1-1; D perhaps matches TRBD1 (5 bases). Germline CDR1 and CDR2: MNHEY and SVGAGI. There are 14 residues in the CDR3. V lost 5 bases and J 3 bases, leaving 13 bases between the germline ends.

For this clonotype: The junction shows a germline mismatch at one end, possibly a read error. The chain recombines TRBV5-4 with TRBJ2-2; TRBD2 is a possible D gene (6 bases). From germline, CDR1 is SGHNT and CDR2 YYREEE (reference sequence). This CDR3 is built from 14 residues. In nucleotides, the CDR3 is TGTGCCAGCAGGTACATCAGCGGCACCGGGGAGCGGGTGTTT. It specifies CASRYISGTGERVF.

This clonotype was found a few times. This chain links TRBV20-1 with TRBJ2-1; 8 nucleotides match TRBD2. There are 16 residues in the CDR3. Unmatched junction bases numbered 21, after V lost 2 bases and J lost 15 bases. Germline V CDR1 and CDR2: DFQATT, SNEGSKA (reference sequence). Here the CDR3 DNA reads TGCAGTGCTAGAAACTCCCGGGGGGGGGGCTTGGACAGCGCGTTCTTC. Encoded protein: CSARNSRGGGLDSAFF.

Points on this clonotype: Given a much more abundant clone one base away, this may be a read error. This sequence joins TRBV6-5 and TRBJ2-7; D perhaps matches TRBD1 (6 bases). CDR3 size: 15 residues. Germline lookup yields CDR1 MNHEY and CDR2 SVGAGI. Trimming removed 8 bases at V and 3 bases at J, with 20 bases between. In DNA, the CDR3 is TGTGCCAGCGGGCGAACCCGGGACACATACTACGAGCAGTACTTC. It is translated as CASGRTRDTYYEQYF.

As regards this clonotype: A read error may explain this, as a much larger clone is one base away. The chain uses TRBV11-1 and TRBJ1-2; D unclear. The CDR3 is 17 residues long. V was trimmed by 4 bases and J by 4 bases, leaving 22 bases between them. CDR1 is SGHAT and CDR2 is FQDESV in the germline V gene (reference sequence). CDR3 DNA: TGTGCCAGCAGCTCTGATATTAAGGCTGGAAAGACCTATGGCTACACCTTC. This translates into CASSSDIKAGKTYGYTF.

This clonotype was seen at least ten times. V is TRBV11-2 and J is TRBJ2-7; no clear D. The CDR3 runs 13 residues. The germline V gene encodes CDR1 SGHAT and CDR2 FQNNGV. V lost 1 base to trimming and J lost 5 bases, with 9 bases between them. The CDR3, as DNA: TGTGCCAGCAGCTTAGGGGGTCGGGACGAGCAGTACTTC. Protein product: CASSLGGRDEQYF.

As for this clonotype: Possible read error: a much larger clone is one base away. The chain couples TRBV4-1 to TRBJ2-7; TRBD1 or TRBD2 may be the D gene (5 bases each). The CDR3 extends over 14 amino acids. The germline V and J ends were trimmed by 3 bases and 6 bases, with 15 bases remaining between them. Germline values: CDR1 MGHRA, CDR2 YSYEKL. CDR3 nucleotides: TGCGCCAGCAGCCAGGGGACCCAAGACTCCGAGCAGTACTTC. Translating gives CASSQGTQDSEQYF.

The V call is TRBV9, the J call TRBJ1-4, with TRBD1 identical over 8 bases. V lost 1 base and J lost 4; bases outside the gene matches: 12. The CDR3 runs 18 residues. Germline CDR1 and CDR2: SGDLS and YYNGEE. For the CDR3, the DNA is TGTGCCAGCAGCGTAACTAGACAGGGGATGATGGGTAATGAAAAACTGTTTTTT. Its translation: CASSVTRQGMMGNEKLFF.

This clonotype appeared once. The V call is TRBV4-1, the J call TRBJ2-1, with D perhaps TRBD2 (6 bases). CDR1 is MGHRA, CDR2 YSYEKL, per germline. Trimming removed 7 bases at V and 6 bases at J, with 28 bases between. This CDR3 comprises 18 residues. The CDR3 DNA is TGCGCCAGCAACCCGGGGGTATATAGGCCAGGGATGGGCAATGAGCAGTTCTTC. It yields the protein CASNPGVYRPGMGNEQFF.

A word on this clonotype: A much larger clone is a single base away; this may be a read error. This chain uses TRBV28 with TRBJ1-5; D might be TRBD1 (6 bases). The CDR3 runs 18 residues. With 6 bases removed from V and 0 bases from J, the gap between germline ends came to 21 bases. CDR1 is MDHEN and CDR2 is SYDVKM in the germline V gene. The chain's CDR3 is CASRFFGQSLYSNQPQHF. In DNA form, the CDR3 reads TGTGCCAGCAGATTCTTCGGACAGTCCTTATATAGCAATCAGCCCCAGCATTTT.

Worth noting for this clonotype: This may come from a read error, since a much larger clone is one base off. This chain links TRBV21-1 with TRBJ2-3; the table's D call TRBD2 went unverified against the DNA. TRBV21-1 is flagged as a pseudogene. This CDR3 comprises 17 residues. The CDR3 nucleotides are TGTGCCAACAGTGGGGATCTAGCTACAGTCATGCAAGATACGCAGTATTTT. Protein product: CANSGDLATVMQDTQYF.

At least ten counts were recorded for this clonotype. J is TRBJ2-3 and V is TRBV21-1; TRBD2, the D gene given by the table, was not confirmed from the DNA. TRBV21-1 is designated a pseudogene. This CDR3 region has 17 residues. CDR3 in amino acids: CASRSGLATVMQDTQYF. The CDR3 coding sequence is TGTGCCAGCAGGTCTGGGCTAGCTACAGTCATGCAAGATACGCAGTATTTT.

Many counts were recorded for this clonotype. J is TRBJ1-4 and V is TRBV6-1; 12 positions agree with TRBD1. After removal of 5 bases from V and 5 bases from J, the junction contained 15 bases not matched to a gene. The V gene's germline CDR1 is MNHNS and CDR2 SASEGT. This CDR3 comprises 19 residues. The CDR3 DNA reads as TGTGCCAGCAGTCGATCCGGGACAGGGGGCGGGGGGGAAAATGAAAAACTGTTTTTT. It translates to CASSRSGTGGGGENEKLFF.

This clonotype was recorded at least ten times. The genes are TRBV5-1 and TRBJ2-2, with D possibly matching TRBD1 (6 bases). With 1 base removed from V and 4 bases from J, the gap between germline ends came to 11 bases. The germline gives CDR1 SGHRS, CDR2 YFSETQ. The CDR3 covers 15 residues. The CDR3 is CASSLQTGVTGELFF. The CDR3 bases are TGCGCCAGCAGCTTGCAGACAGGCGTCACCGGGGAGCTGTTTTTT.

This clonotype was picked up many times. The V call is TRBV6-6, the J call TRBJ1-5, with a weak D call TRBD1 (5 bases). This CDR3 has 15 residues. The V and J ends lost 2 bases and 3 bases respectively, with 11 bases between them. CDR1 is MNHNY and CDR2 is SVGAGI in the germline V gene (reference sequence). The CDR3 DNA follows: TGTGCCAGCAGTTACGGGAGACAGCACAATCAGCCCCAGCATTTT. Its translation: CASSYGRQHNQPQHF.

In its sample, this clonotype was seen many times. This sequence joins TRBV24-1 and TRBJ2-5, with D uncertain. The germline gives CDR1 KGHDR, CDR2 SFDVKD. This CDR3 contains 14 residues. The germline V and J ends were trimmed by 3 bases and 5 bases, with 12 bases remaining between them. The CDR3 DNA is TGTGCCACCAGTGATGTCGGAGCCGAGGAGACCCAGTACTTC. It translates to CATSDVGAEETQYF.

This clonotype was counted ten times or more. The chain recombines TRBV5-1 with TRBJ1-1; no clear D gene. The CDR3 length is 12 residues. Trimming took off 4 bases at V and 8 bases at J, with 12 bases between the two ends. In germline, CDR1 is SGHRS, CDR2 YFSETQ. The CDR3 protein is CASSPEAGEAFF. CDR3 nucleotides: TGCGCCAGCAGCCCCGAGGCGGGGGAAGCTTTCTTT.

This clonotype appeared many times. The chain recombines TRBV4-2 with TRBJ2-7; D not resolved. V lost 5 bases and J lost 0, with 14 bases in between. This CDR3 comprises 15 residues. CDR1 is LGHNA and CDR2 is YNFKEQ in the germline V gene. DNA of the CDR3: TGTGCCAGCAGCTCGTTCCTAGGAGCCTCCTACGAGCAGTACTTC. It translates to CASSSFLGASYEQYF.

A word on this clonotype: A read error may explain this, as a much larger clone is one base away. The CDR3 spells CVSSLSDTLRKTYGYTF. The CDR3 coding sequence is TGTGTCAGCAGCTTATCTGACACCCTTCGAAAGACCTATGGCTACACCTTC. V is TRBV3-1 and J is TRBJ1-2; no definite D call. CDR1 and CDR2 (germline): LGHDT, YNNKEL (reference sequence). The CDR3 is 17 amino acids.

This clonotype was seen many times. V and J are TRBV5-5 and TRBJ1-1; tentatively, D is TRBD1 (5 bases). V was pared by 4 bases and J by 8 bases, with 21 bases between. CDR1 and CDR2 from the germline V gene are SGHKS and YYEKEE (reference sequence). This CDR3 comprises 15 residues. CDR3 protein: CASSPRAGAGREAFF. The CDR3 nucleotides are TGTGCCAGCAGCCCGCGGGCGGGAGCGGGACGGGAAGCTTTCTTT.